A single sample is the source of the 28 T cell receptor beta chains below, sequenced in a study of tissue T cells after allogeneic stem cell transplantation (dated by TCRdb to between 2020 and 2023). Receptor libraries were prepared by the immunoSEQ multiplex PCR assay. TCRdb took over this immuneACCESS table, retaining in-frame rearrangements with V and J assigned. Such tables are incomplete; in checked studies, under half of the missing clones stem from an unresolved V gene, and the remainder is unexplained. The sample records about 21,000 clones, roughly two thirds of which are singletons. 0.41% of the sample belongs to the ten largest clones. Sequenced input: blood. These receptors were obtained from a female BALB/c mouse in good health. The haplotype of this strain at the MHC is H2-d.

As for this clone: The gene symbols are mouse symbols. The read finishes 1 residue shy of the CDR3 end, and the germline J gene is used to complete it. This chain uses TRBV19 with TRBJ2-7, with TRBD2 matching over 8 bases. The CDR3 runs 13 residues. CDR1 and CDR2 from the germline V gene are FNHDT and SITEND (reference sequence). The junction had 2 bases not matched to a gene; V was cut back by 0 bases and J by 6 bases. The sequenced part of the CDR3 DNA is TGTGCCAGCAGTATAGTCGGGACTGGTGAACAGTAC. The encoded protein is CASSIVGTGEQY. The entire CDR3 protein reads CASSIVGTGEQYF.

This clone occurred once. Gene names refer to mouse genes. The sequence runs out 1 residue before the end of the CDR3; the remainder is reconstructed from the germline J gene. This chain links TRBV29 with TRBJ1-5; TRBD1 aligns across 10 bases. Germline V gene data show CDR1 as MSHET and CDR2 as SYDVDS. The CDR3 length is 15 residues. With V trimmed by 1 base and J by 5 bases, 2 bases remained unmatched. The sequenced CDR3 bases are TGTGCTAGCAGTTTATGGGGGACAGGGGACCAGGCTCCGCTT. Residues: CASSLWGTGDQAPL. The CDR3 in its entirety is CASSLWGTGDQAPLF.

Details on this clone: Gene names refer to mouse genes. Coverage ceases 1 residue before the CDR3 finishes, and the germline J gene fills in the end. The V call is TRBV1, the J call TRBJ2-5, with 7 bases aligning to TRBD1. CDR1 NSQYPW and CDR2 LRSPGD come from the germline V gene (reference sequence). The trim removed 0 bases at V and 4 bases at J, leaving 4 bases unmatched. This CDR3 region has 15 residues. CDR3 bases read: TGCACCTGCAGTGCAGATGTGGGACAGAAAGACACCCAGTAC. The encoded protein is CTCSADVGQKDTQY. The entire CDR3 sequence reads CTCSADVGQKDTQYF.

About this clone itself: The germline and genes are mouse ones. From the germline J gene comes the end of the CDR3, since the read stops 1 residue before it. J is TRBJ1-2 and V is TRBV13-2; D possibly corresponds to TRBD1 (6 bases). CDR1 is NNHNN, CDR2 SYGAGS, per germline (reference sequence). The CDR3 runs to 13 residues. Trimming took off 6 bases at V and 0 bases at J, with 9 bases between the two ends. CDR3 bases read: TGTGCCAGCGCCGGGACAACAAACTCCGACTACACC. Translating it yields CASAGTTNSDYT. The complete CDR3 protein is CASAGTTNSDYTF.

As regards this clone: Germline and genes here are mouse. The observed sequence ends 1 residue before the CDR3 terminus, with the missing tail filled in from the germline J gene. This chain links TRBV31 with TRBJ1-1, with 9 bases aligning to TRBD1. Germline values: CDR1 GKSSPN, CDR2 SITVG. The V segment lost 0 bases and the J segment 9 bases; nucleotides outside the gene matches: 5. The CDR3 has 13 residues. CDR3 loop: CAWSLEQGAQVFF. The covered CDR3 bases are TGTGCCTGGAGTCTAGAACAGGGGGCGCAAGTCTTC.

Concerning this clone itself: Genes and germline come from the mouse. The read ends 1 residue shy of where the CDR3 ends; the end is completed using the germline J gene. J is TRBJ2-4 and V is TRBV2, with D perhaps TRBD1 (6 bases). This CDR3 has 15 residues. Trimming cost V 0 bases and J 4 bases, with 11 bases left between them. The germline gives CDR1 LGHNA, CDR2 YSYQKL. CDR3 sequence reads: CASSQDAGQKNTLYF. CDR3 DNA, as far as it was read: TGTGCCAGCAGCCAAGATGCGGGACAAAAAAACACCTTGTAC.

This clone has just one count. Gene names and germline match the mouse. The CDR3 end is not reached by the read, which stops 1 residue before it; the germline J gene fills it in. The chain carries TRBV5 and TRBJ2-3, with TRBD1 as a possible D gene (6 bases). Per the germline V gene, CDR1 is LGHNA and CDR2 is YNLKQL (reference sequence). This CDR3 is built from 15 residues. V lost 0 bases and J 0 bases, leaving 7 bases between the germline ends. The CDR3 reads CASSQEDRSAETLYF. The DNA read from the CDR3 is TGTGCCAGCAGCCAAGAAGACAGGAGTGCAGAAACGCTGTAT.

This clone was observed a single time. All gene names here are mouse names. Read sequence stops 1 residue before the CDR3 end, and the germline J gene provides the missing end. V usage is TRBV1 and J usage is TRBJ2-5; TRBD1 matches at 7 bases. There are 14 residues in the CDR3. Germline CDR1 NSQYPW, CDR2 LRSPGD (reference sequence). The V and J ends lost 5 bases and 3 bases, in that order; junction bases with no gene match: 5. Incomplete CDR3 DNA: TGCACCTGCAGTCAAGGCAGGGGGCAAGACACCCAGTAC. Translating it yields CTCSQGRGQDTQY. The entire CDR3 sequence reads CTCSQGRGQDTQYF.

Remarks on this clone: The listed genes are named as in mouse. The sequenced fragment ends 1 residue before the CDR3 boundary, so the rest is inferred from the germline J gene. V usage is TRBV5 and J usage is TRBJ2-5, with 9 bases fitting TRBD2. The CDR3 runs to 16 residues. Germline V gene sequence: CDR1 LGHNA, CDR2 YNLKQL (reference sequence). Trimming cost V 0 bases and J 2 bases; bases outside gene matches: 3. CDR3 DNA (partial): TGTGCCAGCAGCCAAGAATGGGGGGGCGTCCAAGACACCCAGTAC. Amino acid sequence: CASSQEWGGVQDTQY. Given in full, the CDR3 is CASSQEWGGVQDTQYF.

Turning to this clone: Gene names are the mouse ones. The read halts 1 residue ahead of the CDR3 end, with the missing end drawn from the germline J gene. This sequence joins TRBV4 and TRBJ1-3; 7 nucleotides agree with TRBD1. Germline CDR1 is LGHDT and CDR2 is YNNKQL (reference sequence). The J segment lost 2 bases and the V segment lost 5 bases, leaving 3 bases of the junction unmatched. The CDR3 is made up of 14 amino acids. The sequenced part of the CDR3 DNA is TGTGCCAGCAGCCCAACAGGGGCTGGAAATACGCTCTAT. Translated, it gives CASSPTGAGNTLY. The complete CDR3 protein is CASSPTGAGNTLYF.

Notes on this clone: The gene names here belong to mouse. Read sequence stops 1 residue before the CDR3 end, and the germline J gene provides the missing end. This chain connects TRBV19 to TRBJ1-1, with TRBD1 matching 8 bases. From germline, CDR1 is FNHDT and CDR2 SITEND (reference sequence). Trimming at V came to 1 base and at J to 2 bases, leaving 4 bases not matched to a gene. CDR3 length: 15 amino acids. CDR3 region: CASSIWAGGNTEVFF. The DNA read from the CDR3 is TGTGCCAGCAGTATATGGGCAGGGGGCAACACAGAAGTCTTC. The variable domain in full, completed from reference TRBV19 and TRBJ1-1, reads GGIITQTPKFLIGQEGQKLTLKCQQNFNHDTMYWYRQDSGKGLRLIYYSITENDLQKGDLSEGYDASREKKSSFSLTVTSAQKNEMAVFLCASSIWAGGNTEVFFGKGTRLTVV.

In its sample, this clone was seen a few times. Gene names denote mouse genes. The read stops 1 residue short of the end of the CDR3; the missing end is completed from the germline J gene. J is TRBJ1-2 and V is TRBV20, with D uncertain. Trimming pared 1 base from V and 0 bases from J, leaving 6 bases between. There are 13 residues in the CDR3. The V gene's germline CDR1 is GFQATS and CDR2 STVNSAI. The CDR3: CGARGQTNSDYTF. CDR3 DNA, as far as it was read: TGTGGTGCTAGGGGGCAGACAAACTCCGACTACACC.

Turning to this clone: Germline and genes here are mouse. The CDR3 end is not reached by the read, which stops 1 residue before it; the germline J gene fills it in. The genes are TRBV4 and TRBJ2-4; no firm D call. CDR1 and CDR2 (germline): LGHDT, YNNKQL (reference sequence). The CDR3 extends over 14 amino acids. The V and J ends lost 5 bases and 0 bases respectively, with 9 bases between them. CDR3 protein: CASSPRDSQNTLYF. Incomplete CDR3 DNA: TGTGCCAGCAGCCCACGAGACAGTCAAAACACCTTGTAC.

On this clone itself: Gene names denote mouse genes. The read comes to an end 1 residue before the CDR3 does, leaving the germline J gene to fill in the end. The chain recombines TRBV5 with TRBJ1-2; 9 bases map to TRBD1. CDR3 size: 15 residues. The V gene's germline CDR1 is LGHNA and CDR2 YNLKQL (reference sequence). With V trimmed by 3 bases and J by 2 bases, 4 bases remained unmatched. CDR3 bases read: TGTGCCAGCAGCCAGAACAGGGGGCGCAACTCCGACTACACC. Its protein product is CASSQNRGRNSDYT. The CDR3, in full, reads CASSQNRGRNSDYTF.

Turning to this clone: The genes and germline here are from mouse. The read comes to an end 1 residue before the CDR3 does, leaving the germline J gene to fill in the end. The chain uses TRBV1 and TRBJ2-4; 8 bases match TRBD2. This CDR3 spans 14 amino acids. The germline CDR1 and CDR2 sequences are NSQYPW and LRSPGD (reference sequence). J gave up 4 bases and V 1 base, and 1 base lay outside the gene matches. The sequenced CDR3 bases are TGCACCTGCAGTGCAGTACTGGGGGAAAACACCTTGTAC. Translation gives CTCSAVLGENTLY. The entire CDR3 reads CTCSAVLGENTLYF.

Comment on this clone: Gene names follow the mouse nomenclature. CDR3 DNA (partial): TGCACCTGCAGTGGTGGGAAAGGCGGCACAGAAGTCTTC. Translation: CTCSGGKGGTEVF. The full CDR3 sequence reads CTCSGGKGGTEVFF. The chain uses TRBV1 and TRBJ1-1, with D hard to call. The missing CDR3 end, 1 residue past where the read stops, is filled in from the germline J gene. The CDR3 has 14 amino acids. In germline, CDR1 is NSQYPW, CDR2 LRSPGD (reference sequence). The germline V and J ends were trimmed by 4 bases and 4 bases, with 13 bases remaining between them.

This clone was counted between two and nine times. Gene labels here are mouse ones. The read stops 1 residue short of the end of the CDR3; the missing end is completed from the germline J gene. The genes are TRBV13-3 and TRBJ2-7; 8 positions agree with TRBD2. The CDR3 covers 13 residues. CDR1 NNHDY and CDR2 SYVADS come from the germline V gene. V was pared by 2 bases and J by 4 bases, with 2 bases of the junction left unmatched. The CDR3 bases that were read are TGTGCCAGCAGTGACTGGGGGGTTTATGAACAGTAC. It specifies CASSDWGVYEQY. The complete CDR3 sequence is CASSDWGVYEQYF.

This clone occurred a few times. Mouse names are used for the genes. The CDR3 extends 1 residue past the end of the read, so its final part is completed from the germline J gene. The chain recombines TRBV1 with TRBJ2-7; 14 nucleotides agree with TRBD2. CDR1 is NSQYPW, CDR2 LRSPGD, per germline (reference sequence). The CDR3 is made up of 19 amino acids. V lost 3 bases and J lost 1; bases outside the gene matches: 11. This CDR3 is CTCSAYTGTGGALSYEQYF. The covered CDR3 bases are TGCACCTGCAGTGCCTATACCGGGACTGGGGGGGCGCTATCCTATGAACAGTAC.

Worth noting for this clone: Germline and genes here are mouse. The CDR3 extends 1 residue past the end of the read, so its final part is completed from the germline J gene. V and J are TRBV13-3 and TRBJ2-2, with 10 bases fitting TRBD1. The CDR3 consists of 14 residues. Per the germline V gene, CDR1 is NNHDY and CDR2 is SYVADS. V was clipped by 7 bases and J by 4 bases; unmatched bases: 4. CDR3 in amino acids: CASSGQGPTGQLYF. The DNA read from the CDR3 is TGTGCCAGCTCGGGACAGGGGCCCACCGGGCAGCTCTAC.

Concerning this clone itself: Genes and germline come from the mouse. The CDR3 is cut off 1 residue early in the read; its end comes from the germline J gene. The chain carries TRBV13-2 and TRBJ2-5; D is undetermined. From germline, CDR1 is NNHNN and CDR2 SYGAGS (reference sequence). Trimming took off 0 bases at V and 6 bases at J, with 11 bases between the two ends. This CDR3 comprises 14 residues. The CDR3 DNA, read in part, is TGTGCCAGCGGTGATGCAGGCAGGTGGGACACCCAGTAC. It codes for CASGDAGRWDTQY. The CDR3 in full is CASGDAGRWDTQYF.

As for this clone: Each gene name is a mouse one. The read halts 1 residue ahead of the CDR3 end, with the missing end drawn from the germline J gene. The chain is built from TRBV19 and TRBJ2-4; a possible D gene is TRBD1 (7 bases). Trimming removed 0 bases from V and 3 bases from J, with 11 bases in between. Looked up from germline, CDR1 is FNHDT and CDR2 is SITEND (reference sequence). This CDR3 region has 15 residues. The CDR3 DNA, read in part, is TGTGCCAGCAGTATAGAAGAGGGGGCCCAAAACACCTTGTAC. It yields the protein CASSIEEGAQNTLY. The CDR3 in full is CASSIEEGAQNTLYF. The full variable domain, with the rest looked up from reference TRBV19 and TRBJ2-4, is GGIITQTPKFLIGQEGQKLTLKCQQNFNHDTMYWYRQDSGKGLRLIYYSITENDLQKGDLSEGYDASREKKSSFSLTVTSAQKNEMAVFLCASSIEEGAQNTLYFGAGTRLSVL.

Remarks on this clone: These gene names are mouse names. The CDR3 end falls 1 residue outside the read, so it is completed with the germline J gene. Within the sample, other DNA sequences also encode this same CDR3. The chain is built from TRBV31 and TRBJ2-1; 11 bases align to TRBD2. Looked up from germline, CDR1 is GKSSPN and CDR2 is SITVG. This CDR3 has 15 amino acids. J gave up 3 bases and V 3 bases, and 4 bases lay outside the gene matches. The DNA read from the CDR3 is TGTGCCTGGAGCCGCGACTGGGGGGGCTATGCTGAGCAGTTC. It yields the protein CAWSRDWGGYAEQF. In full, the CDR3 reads CAWSRDWGGYAEQFF.

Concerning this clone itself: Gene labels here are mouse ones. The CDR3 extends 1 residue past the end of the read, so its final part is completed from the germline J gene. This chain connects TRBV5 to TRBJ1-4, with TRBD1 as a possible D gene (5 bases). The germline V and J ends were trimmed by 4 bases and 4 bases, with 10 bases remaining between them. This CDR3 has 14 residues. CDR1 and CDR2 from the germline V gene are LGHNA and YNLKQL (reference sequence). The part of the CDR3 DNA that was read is TGTGCCAGCAGCCCCAGACAGAGCAACGAAAGATTATTT. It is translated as CASSPRQSNERLF. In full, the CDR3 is CASSPRQSNERLFF.

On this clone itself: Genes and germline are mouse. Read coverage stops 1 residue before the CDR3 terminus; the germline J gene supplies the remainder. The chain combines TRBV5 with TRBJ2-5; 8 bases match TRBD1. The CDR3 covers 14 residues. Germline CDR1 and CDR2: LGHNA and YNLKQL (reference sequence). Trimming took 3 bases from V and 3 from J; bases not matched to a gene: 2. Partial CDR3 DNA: TGTGCCAGCAGCCAGACAGGGGTGCAAGACACCCAGTAC. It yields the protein CASSQTGVQDTQY. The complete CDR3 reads CASSQTGVQDTQYF.

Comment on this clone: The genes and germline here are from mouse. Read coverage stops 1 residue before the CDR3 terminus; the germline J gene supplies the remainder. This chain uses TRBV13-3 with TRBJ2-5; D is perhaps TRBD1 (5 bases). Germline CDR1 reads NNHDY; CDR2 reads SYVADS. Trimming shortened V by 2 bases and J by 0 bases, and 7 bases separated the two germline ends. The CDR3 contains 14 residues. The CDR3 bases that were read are TGTGCCAGCAGTGAAGGGGATAACCAAGACACCCAGTAC. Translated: CASSEGDNQDTQY. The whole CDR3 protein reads CASSEGDNQDTQYF.

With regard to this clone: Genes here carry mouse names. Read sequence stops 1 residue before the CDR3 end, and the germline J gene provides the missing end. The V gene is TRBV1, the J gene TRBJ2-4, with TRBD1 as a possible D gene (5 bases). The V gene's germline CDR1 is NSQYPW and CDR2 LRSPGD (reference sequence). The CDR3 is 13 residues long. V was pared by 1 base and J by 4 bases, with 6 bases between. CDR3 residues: CTCSAGGENTLYF. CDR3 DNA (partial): TGCACCTGCAGTGCAGGAGGGGAAAACACCTTGTAC.

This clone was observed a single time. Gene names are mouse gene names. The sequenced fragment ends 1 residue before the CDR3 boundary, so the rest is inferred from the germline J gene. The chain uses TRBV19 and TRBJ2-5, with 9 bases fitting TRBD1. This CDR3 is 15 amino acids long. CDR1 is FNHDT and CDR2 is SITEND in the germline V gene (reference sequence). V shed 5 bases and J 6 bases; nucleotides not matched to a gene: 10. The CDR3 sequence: CASRLYRDREDTQYF. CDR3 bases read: TGTGCCAGCAGACTCTACCGGGACAGGGAGGACACCCAGTAC.

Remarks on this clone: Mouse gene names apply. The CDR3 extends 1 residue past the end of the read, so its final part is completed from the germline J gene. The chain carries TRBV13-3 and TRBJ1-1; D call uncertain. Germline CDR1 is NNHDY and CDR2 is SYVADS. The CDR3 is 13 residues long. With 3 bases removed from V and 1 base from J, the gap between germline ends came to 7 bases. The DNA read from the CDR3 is TGTGCCAGCAGTGTTCAGAGAAACACAGAAGTCTTC. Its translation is CASSVQRNTEVF. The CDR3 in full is CASSVQRNTEVFF.